This paragraph covers one T cell receptor (beta chain) sequence. This clonotype was found many times. There is no known antigen for this receptor. No much larger clone is present one base from it, and per-base qualities are unavailable. This sample was taken from a study of T-cell reconstitution after alpha-beta-depleted transplantation in children (TCRdb year 2016). Regarding the research as a whole: Using TCR repertoire profiling, the study followed T-cell immune reconstitution in a quantitative way in children after TCRalphabeta/CD19-depleted allogeneic hematopoietic cell transplantation.

This specimen's treatment or condition label, per the study, means: allogeneic hematopoietic cell transplantation with graft depleted of TCRalphabeta T cells and CD19 B cells. The children who served as transplant recipients had been given grafts of TCRalphabeta/CD19-depleted allogeneic hematopoietic cells. Results and caveats for the whole study, not just this receptor: The high TCRbeta diversity at day 60 in some patients was ascribed to recipient T cells and intrathymic progenitors that had survived conditioning. About two months after transplant, the apparently early recovery of alphabetaT-cell counts reportedly depended on just several hundred clones that had expanded rapidly and came from non-depleted graft cells. Over subsequent months, a decline in hyperexpanded clone frequencies was noted, and after one year, T-cell counts and TCRbeta diversity were mostly ascribed to newly produced T cells.

Libraries were made using PCR. The sample was run on an Illumina HiSeq 2500. TCR libraries were prepared with molecular barcoding, using unique molecular identifiers to normalize TCRbeta repertoire quantification. The raw public reads went through TCRdb reprocessing: fastp at Q25, MiXCR clone calling, in-frame beta chains kept. Each CDR3 protein gets just one entry, which takes the most common genes and DNA from the rows behind it. The sample profile shows about 590,000 distinct CDR3 sequences; 10% to 15% of them were found once. The top ten clones comprise approximately 2.1% of the sample. The CDR3 spans 17 residues, from the cysteine through the phenylalanine. Only the CDR3 DNA stays, 51 bases, in frame from base 1. V is cut back by 4 bases and J by 4 bases, with 7 bases in the junction unmatched. CDR1 and CDR2, per the germline V gene (reference sequence), are LNHDA and SQIVND.

Sequencing used PBMCs, mostly from graft donor cells, obtained 360 days after TCRalphabeta/CD19-depleted stem cell transplant. The origin of this receptor is a male patient between 5 and 17 years old who had a stem cell transplant for acute myeloid leukemia, so the T cells may come from the graft donor. The sequence links TRBV19 to TRBJ2-1; 13 junctional bases match TRBD2. CDR3 reads: CASSTIRLAGGYNEQFF. In nucleotide form, the sequence is TGTGCCAGTAGTACTATTCGACTAGCGGGAGGTTACAATGAGCAGTTCTTC. The full variable domain, with segments outside the CDR3 supplied by the reference TRBV19 and TRBJ2-1 proteins, appears as DGGITQSPKYLFRKEGQNVTLSCEQNLNHDAMYWYRQDPGQGLRLIYYSQIVNDFQKGDIAEGYSVSREKKESFPLTVTSAQKNPTAFYLCASSTIRLAGGYNEQFFGPGTRLTVL.